Shown below are 11 T cell receptor beta chains from a single sample sequenced in a study of CD8 T cells in ankylosing spondylitis. General study points: Eight highly homologous variants made up a TCR beta motif, and this motif appeared characteristic of ankylosing spondylitis blood.

TCRdb independently ran MiXCR on the 5' RACE reads; one entry per CDR3 protein. The sample carries about 390,000 distinct CDR3 sequences, around 22% recorded once. No antigens are known for them. What was sequenced was blood, either unsorted or a sorted T cell fraction (not recorded which). The source of these receptors is a male donor with ankylosing spondylitis.

The rearrangement links TRBV11-2 to TRBJ2-2; 9 bases are shared with TRBD1. Germline V gene sequence: CDR1 SGHAT, CDR2 FQNNGV. V shed 3 bases, J shed 4 bases, and the junction held 3 bases outside the gene matches. This CDR3 contains 15 residues. CDR3 in amino acids: CASSFWDRATGELFF. CDR3 DNA sequence: TGTGCCAGCAGCTTCTGGGACAGGGCCACCGGGGAGCTGTTTTTT.

The chain has TRBV5-6 and TRBJ2-1, with 7 bases that match TRBD2. The length of the CDR3 is 12 residues. Germline CDR1 reads SGHDT; CDR2 reads YYEEEE. After removal of 3 bases from V and 10 bases from J, the junction contained 4 bases not matched to a gene. For the CDR3, the DNA is TGTGCCAGCAGCTCCTTACTAGCGGAGCAGTTCTTC. It translates to CASSSLLAEQFF.

A single count supports this clonotype. This sequence joins TRBV7-3 and TRBJ2-2, with a weak D call TRBD1 (6 bases). V was cut by 2 bases and J by 4 bases, with 11 bases left in between. Germline CDR1 is SGHTA and CDR2 is FQGTGA. CDR3 length: 15 amino acids. The CDR3 protein is CASSLARTVTGELFF. CDR3 coding DNA: TGTGCCAGCAGCTTAGCCCGGACAGTCACCGGGGAGCTGTTTTTT.

The V call is TRBV5-1, the J call TRBJ2-2; D unresolved. V lost 4 bases to trimming and J lost 6 bases, with 10 bases between them. Germline CDR1 is SGHRS and CDR2 is YFSETQ. CDR3 length: 13 amino acids. The chain's CDR3 is CASSPEIPGELFF. The CDR3 DNA reads as TGCGCCAGCAGCCCGGAGATACCCGGGGAGCTGTTTTTT.

This rearrangement joins TRBV7-9 to TRBJ1-6, with 8 bases fitting TRBD1. This CDR3 comprises 13 residues. V shed 8 bases and J 10 bases; nucleotides not matched to a gene: 7. CDR1 SEHNR and CDR2 FQNEAQ come from the germline V gene (reference sequence). The CDR3 here is CASGTGHWSPLHF. Here the CDR3 DNA reads TGTGCCAGCGGGACAGGTCATTGGTCACCCCTCCACTTT.

This clonotype came up a few times. The rearrangement joins TRBV23-1 to TRBJ2-1, with TRBD2 matching over 7 bases. TRBV23-1 is labeled an ORF, and its function is uncertain. CDR3 length: 15 amino acids. J lost 2 bases, V lost 5 bases, and 6 bases had no gene match. The chain's CDR3 is CASSAGTNPYNEQFF. CDR3 DNA: TGCGCCAGCAGTGCCGGGACTAATCCCTACAATGAGCAGTTCTTC.

The genes are TRBV7-3 and TRBJ2-1; D may be TRBD1 or TRBD2 (5 bases each). There are 15 residues in the CDR3. The V gene lost 5 bases and the J gene lost 0 bases, with 11 bases spanning the gap. Germline V CDR1 and CDR2: SGHTA, FQGTGA. The CDR3 protein is CASSGGPGSYNEQFF. In DNA, the CDR3 is TGTGCCAGCAGCGGGGGACCCGGCTCCTACAATGAGCAGTTCTTC.

This sequence joins TRBV12-3 or TRBV12-4 and TRBJ2-3; 8 positions match TRBD2. J was trimmed by 3 bases and V by 5 bases; bases with no gene match: 7. The CDR3 is 15 residues long. DNA of the CDR3: TGTGCCAGCAGTAACAGCGGGAGAGAAACAGATACGCAGTATTTT. Translating gives CASSNSGRETDTQYF.

This clonotype appeared a few times. V usage is TRBV5-1 and J usage is TRBJ1-4; TRBD1 aligns across 8 bases. Germline V lookup: CDR1 SGHRS, CDR2 YFSETQ. The junction had 12 bases not matched to a gene; V was cut back by 0 bases and J by 8 bases. The CDR3 is 17 amino acids. The CDR3 protein is CASSLAMTGEMEEKLFF. In DNA form, the CDR3 reads TGCGCCAGCAGCTTGGCTATGACAGGGGAAATGGAAGAAAAACTGTTTTTT.

In this sample, this clonotype turned up a few times. The gene calls are TRBV20-1 and TRBJ2-7, with a tentative D call TRBD2 (6 bases). The ends were cut back, 5 bases at V and 7 bases at J, with 12 bases in the middle. Germline CDR1 DFQATT, CDR2 SNEGSKA (reference sequence). This CDR3 has 11 amino acids. Written as DNA, the CDR3 is TGCAGTGCTCCTAGCGTGGGGGAGCAGTACTTC. It codes for CSAPSVGEQYF.

Only a few counts were recorded for this clonotype. The V call is TRBV20-1, the J call TRBJ2-1, with 8 positions matching TRBD2. V lost 3 bases and J lost 7; bases outside the gene matches: 11. The CDR3 loop spans 15 amino acids. The germline CDR1 and CDR2 sequences are DFQATT and SNEGSKA (reference sequence). The CDR3 DNA reads as TGCAGTGCTAGTACCCCGTGGACTAGCTGGAATGAGCAGTTCTTC. This gives the protein CSASTPWTSWNEQFF.